This paragraph reports one T cell receptor beta chain. Relative to the germline gene, one junction end is altered; a read error may explain this. This entry is derived from a study of T cells in Graves' hyperthyroidism and ophthalmopathy. Germline-derived CDR1 and CDR2 are SGHVS and FQNEAQ. The CDR3 sequence is 20 residues long. RNA transcripts gave rise to amplified TCR beta CDR3 regions. The study used the HTBI primer set for a first-round RT-PCR of the TCR CDR3. TCRdb recomputed calls from the multiplex PCR reads with MiXCR, one row per CDR3 protein. This table has more than 500,000 distinct CDR3 sequences, 40% to 50% appearing once.

Sequences were obtained from peripheral blood or thyroid tissue (not recorded which). V and J are TRBV7-8 and TRBJ2-6; D may match TRBD1 or TRBD2 (5 bases each). The sequence was collected from an adult woman with Graves' disease, either hyperthyroidism or ophthalmopathy (not recorded which). CDR3 coding DNA: TGTGCCAGCAGCTTATGGGAGAGGTGGAAGGAGCAGGCTGGGGCCAACGTCTTGACTTTC. This gives the protein CASSLWERWKEQAGANVLTF.